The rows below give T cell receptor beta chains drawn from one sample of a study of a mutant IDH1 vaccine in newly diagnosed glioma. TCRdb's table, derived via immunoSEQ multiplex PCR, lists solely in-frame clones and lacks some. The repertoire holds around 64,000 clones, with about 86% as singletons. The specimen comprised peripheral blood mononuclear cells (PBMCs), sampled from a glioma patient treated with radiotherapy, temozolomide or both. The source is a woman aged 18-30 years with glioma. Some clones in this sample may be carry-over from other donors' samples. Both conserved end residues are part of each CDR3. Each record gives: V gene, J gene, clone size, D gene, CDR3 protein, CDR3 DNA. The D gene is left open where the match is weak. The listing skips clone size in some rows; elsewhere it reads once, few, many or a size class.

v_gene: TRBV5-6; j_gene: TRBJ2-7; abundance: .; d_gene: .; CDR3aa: CASTRRGGPRNEQYF; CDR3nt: TGTGCCAGCACCCGGAGGGGCGGGCCGAGGAACGAGCAGTACTTC
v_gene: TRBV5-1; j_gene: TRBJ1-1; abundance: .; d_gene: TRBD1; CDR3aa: CASSLDTGAYEAFF; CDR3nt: TGCGCCAGCAGCTTGGACACAGGGGCCTATGAAGCTTTCTTT
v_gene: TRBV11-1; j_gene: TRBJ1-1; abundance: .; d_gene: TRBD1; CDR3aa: CASSSSRKQGSTEAFF; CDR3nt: TGTGCCAGCAGCTCTAGCCGAAAACAGGGGAGCACTGAAGCTTTCTTT
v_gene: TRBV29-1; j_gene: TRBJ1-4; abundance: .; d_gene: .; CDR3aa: CSVGAPPDNEKLFF; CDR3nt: TGCAGCGTTGGAGCCCCTCCCGATAATGAAAAACTGTTTTTT
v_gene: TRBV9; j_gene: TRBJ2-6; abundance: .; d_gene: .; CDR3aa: CASSVALARKSGANVLTF; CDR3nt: TGTGCCAGCAGCGTAGCATTGGCCAGGAAGTCTGGGGCCAACGTCCTGACTTTC
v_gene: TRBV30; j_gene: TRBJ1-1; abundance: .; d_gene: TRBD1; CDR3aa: CAWSNPGPGGGTEAFF; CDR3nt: TGTGCCTGGAGCAACCCGGGACCAGGGGGTGGTACTGAAGCTTTCTTT
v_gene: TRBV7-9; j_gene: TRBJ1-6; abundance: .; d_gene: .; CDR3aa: CAIDVVYNSPLHF; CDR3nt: TGTGCCATCGATGTCGTTTATAATTCACCCCTCCACTTT
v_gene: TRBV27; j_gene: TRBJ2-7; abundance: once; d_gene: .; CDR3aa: CASSQGSTVGFYEQYF; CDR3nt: TGTGCCAGCAGTCAGGGGAGTACGGTGGGTTTCTACGAGCAGTACTTC
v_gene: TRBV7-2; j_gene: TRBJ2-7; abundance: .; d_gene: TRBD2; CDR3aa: CASSPRRGGSLYEQYF; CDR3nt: TGTGCCAGCAGCCCAAGGAGGGGAGGGTCTCTTTACGAGCAGTACTTC
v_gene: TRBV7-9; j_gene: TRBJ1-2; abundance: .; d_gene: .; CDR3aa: CASSSYLGQIYGYTF; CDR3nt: TGTGCCAGCAGCTCCTATCTTGGACAGATCTATGGCTACACCTTC
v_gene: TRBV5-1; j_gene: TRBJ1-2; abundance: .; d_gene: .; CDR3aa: CASGGSTEVYGYTF; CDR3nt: TGCGCCAGCGGGGGGTCGACAGAAGTCTATGGCTACACCTTC
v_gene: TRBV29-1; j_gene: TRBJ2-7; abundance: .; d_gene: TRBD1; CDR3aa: CSGTTTGTGPYKQYF; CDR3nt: TGCAGCGGAACGACTACCGGGACAGGTCCTTACAAGCAGTACTTC
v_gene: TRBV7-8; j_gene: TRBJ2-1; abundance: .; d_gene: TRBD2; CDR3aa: CASSPRLAGVNEQFF; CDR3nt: TGTGCCAGCAGCCCGCGACTAGCGGGAGTGAATGAGCAGTTCTTC
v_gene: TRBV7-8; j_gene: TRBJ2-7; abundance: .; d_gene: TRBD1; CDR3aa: CASSPPGQGWIQYF; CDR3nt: TGTGCCAGCAGCCCCCCGGGACAGGGGTGGATCCAGTACTTC
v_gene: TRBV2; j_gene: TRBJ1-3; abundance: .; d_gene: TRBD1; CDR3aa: CASSLGTGAGNTIYF; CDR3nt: TGTGCCAGCAGTCTCGGGACAGGCGCTGGAAACACCATATATTTT
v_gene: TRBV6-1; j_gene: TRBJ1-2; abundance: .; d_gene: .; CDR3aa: CASSELFLVQGSSGYTF; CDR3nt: TGTGCCAGCAGTGAACTTTTTCTGGTCCAGGGTAGTAGCGGCTACACCTTC
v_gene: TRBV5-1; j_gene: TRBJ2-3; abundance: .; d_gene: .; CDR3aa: CASSLEAVSTDTQYF; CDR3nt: TGCGCCAGCAGCCTGGAGGCCGTTTCGACAGATACGCAGTATTTT
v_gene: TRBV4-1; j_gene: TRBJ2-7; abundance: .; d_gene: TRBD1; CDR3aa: CASSQGQGSYEQYF; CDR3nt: TGCGCCAGCAGCCAGGGACAGGGGTCCTACGAGCAGTACTTC
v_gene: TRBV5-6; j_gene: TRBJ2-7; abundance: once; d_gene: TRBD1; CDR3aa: CASSSLMQQGGGYEQYF; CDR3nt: TGTGCCAGCAGTTCCCTGATGCAACAGGGGGGTGGCTACGAGCAGTACTTC
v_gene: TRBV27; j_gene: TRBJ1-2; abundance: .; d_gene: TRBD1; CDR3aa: CASGRTGDGYTF; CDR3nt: TGTGCCAGCGGTCGGACAGGGGATGGCTACACCTTC
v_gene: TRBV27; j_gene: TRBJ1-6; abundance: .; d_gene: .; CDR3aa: CASTGFNSPLHF; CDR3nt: TGTGCCAGCACGGGGTTTAATTCACCCCTCCACTTT
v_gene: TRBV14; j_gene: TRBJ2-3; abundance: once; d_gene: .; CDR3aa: CASSQIPVISGGAGDTQYF; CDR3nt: TGTGCCAGCAGCCAAATCCCGGTGATATCAGGGGGGGCCGGAGATACGCAGTATTTT
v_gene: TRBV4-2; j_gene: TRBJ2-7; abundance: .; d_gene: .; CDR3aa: CASSQDEGEQYF; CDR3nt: TGTGCCAGCAGCCAAGACGAAGGCGAGCAGTACTTC
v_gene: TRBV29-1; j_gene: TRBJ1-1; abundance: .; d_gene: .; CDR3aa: CSVEDRINTEAFF; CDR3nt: TGCAGCGTTGAAGACAGGATCAACACTGAAGCTTTCTTT
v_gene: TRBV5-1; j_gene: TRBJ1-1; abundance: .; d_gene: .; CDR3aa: CASSLGGNLNTEAFF; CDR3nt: TGCGCCAGCAGCCTGGGGGGTAACCTGAACACTGAAGCTTTCTTT
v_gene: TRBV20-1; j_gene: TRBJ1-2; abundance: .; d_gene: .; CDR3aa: CSARAGYGYTF; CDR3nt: TGCAGTGCTAGAGCAGGTTATGGCTACACCTTC
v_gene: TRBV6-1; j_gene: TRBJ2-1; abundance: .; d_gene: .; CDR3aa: CASKLRRGDNEQFF; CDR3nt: TGTGCCAGCAAGCTGAGGAGGGGCGACAATGAGCAGTTCTTC
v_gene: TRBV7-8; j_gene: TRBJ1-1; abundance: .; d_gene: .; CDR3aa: CASSLGTHLQAAEAFF; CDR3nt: TGTGCCAGCAGCTTAGGAACGCACTTACAGGCCGCTGAAGCTTTCTTT
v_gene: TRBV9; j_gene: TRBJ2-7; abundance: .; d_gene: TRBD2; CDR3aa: CASSPGGEEQYF; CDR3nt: TGTGCCAGCAGCCCGGGAGGGGAAGAGCAGTACTTC
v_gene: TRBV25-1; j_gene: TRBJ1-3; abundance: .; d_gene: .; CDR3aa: CASSDKVNTIYF; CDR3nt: TGTGCCAGCAGTGACAAGGTCAACACCATATATTTT
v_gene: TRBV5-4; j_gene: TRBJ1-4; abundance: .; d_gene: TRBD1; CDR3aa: CASSWTGANEKLFF; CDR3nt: TGTGCCAGCAGCTGGACAGGGGCTAATGAAAAACTGTTTTTT
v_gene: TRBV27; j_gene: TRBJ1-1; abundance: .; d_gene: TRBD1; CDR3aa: CASSLRGRVTEAFF; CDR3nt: TGTGCCAGCAGTTTGAGGGGGCGGGTCACTGAAGCTTTCTTT
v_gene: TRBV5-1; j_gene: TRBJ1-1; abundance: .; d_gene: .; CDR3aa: CASSLRKNTEAFF; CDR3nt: TGCGCCAGCAGCTTGAGAAAGAACACTGAAGCTTTCTTT
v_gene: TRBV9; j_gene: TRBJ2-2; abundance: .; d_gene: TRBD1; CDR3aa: CASSVVPDRGLGGELFF; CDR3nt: TGTGCCAGCAGCGTAGTACCCGACAGGGGGCTCGGCGGGGAGCTGTTTTTT
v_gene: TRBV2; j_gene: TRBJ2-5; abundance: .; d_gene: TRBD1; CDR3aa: CASSQDRGRQTQYF; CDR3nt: TGTGCCAGCTCCCAAGACAGGGGGCGTCAGACCCAGTACTTC
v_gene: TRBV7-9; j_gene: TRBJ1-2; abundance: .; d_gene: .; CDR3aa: CASSLSYGYTF; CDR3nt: TGTGCCAGCAGCTTAAGCTATGGCTACACCTTC
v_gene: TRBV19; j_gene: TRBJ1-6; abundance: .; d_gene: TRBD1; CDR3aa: CASSLIGGDRGSSYNSPLHF; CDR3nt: TGTGCCAGTAGTCTCATAGGTGGAGACAGGGGCAGCTCCTATAATTCACCCCTCCACTTT
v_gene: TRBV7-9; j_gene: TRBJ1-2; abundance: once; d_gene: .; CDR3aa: CASSLVGIDGYTF; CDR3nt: TGTGCCAGCAGCTTAGTAGGGATCGATGGCTACACCTTC
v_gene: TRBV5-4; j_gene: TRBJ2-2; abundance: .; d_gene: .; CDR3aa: CASSLTDRTGELFF; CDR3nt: TGTGCCAGCAGCCTAACCGACAGGACCGGGGAGCTGTTTTTT
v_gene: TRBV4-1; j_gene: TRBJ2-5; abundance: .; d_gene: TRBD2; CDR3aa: CASSQGGLAGGETQYF; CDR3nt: TGCGCCAGCAGCCAAGGAGGGCTAGCGGGTGGGGAGACCCAGTACTTC
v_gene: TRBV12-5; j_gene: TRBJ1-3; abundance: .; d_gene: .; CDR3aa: CASGLGNTIYF; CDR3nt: TGTGCTAGTGGTTTGGGAAACACCATATATTTT